What follows are 7 T cell receptor beta chains derived from one specimen sequenced in a study of siplizumab effects on memory and regulatory T cells (dated by TCRdb to the late 2010s). The receptor library was made with the immunoSEQ multiplex PCR assay. TCRdb's version of the immuneACCESS table is confined to in-frame rearrangements and falls short of the full clone set. An unresolved V gene accounts for under half of the shortfall where checked; the remainder is of unknown origin. The sample table contains roughly 56,000 clones; only one count was recorded for just over 95% of them. The biggest ten clones account for around 1% of the sample. Sequenced sample: naive CD8+ T cells sorted from blood. Interpreted using the paper, the cell subset or site label stands for: unstimulated naive T cells. The receptors were sampled from a human donor in good health.

The rearrangement uses TRBV15 and TRBJ2-7; D is ambiguous. The germline gives CDR1 LNHNV, CDR2 YYDKDF (reference sequence). This CDR3 has 14 amino acids. With 3 bases removed from V and 3 bases from J, the gap between germline ends came to 12 bases. The CDR3 nucleotides read TGTGCCACCAGCAGTGATGACCTCAGCTACGAGCAGTACTTC. Amino acid sequence: CATSSDDLSYEQYF.

The rearrangement joins TRBV30 to TRBJ2-5; 8 bases are shared with TRBD2. The CDR3 contains 16 residues. The V segment lost 2 bases and the J segment 2 bases; nucleotides outside the gene matches: 10. Germline V gene data show CDR1 as GTSNPN and CDR2 as SVGIG (reference sequence). For the CDR3, the DNA is TGTGCCTGGAGTTCCTGGACTAGCAGTACTCAAGAGACCCAGTACTTC. Translated, it gives CAWSSWTSSTQETQYF. The whole variable domain, filled in from reference TRBV30 and TRBJ2-5, reads SQTIHQWPATLVQPVGSPLSLECTVEGTSNPNLYWYRQAAGRGLQLLFYSVGIGQISSEVPQNLSASRPQDRQFILSSKKLLLSDSGFYLCAWSSWTSSTQETQYFGPGTRLLVL.

This clone occurred once. The chain recombines TRBV30 with TRBJ2-7, with 10 bases aligning to TRBD2. Germline V gene lookup returns CDR1 GTSNPN and CDR2 SVGIG (reference sequence). V dropped 0 bases and J dropped 6; count of bases not matched to a gene: 5. The CDR3 is 14 residues long. The CDR3 loop is CAWSVLPSGSEQYF. CDR3 nucleotides: TGTGCCTGGAGTGTACTTCCTAGCGGGAGCGAGCAGTACTTC.

The sample holds one count of this clone. The chain employs TRBV18 and TRBJ2-3; D gene uncertain. CDR1 is KGHSH, CDR2 LQKENI, per germline. The CDR3 has 13 amino acids. V was clipped by 3 bases and J by 0 bases, with 4 bases between them. CDR3 DNA: TGTGCCAGCTCACCTGCTAGCACAGATACGCAGTATTTT. This codes for CASSPASTDTQYF.

The chain combines TRBV7-2 with TRBJ1-4; possible D gene TRBD1, 6 bases. This CDR3 region has 15 residues. The germline V gene has CDR1 SGHTA and CDR2 FQGNSA. V lost 0 bases, J lost 5 bases, and 10 bases lay in between. The CDR3 region is CASSLAVTGNEKLFF. The CDR3, as DNA: TGTGCCAGCAGCTTAGCAGTCACAGGGAATGAAAAACTGTTTTTT.

This chain joins TRBV7-9 and TRBJ2-5; D gene ambiguous. The CDR3 contains 12 residues. The germline V and J ends were trimmed by 10 bases and 5 bases, with 14 bases remaining between them. Germline assignment: CDR1 SEHNR and CDR2 FQNEAQ (reference sequence). The CDR3 loop is CAIWSIEETQYF. The CDR3, as DNA: TGTGCCATCTGGAGTATCGAGGAGACCCAGTACTTC.

The chain joins TRBV15 to TRBJ2-1, with TRBD2 identical over 8 bases. The CDR3 spans 16 residues. Germline V gene sequence: CDR1 LNHNV, CDR2 YYDKDF (reference sequence). Trimming cost V 3 bases and J 4 bases; bases outside gene matches: 8. CDR3 loop: CATSSLSGSRYNEQFF. CDR3 bases: TGTGCCACCAGCAGTTTAAGCGGGAGTCGGTACAATGAGCAGTTCTTC.